This T cell receptor beta chain was recorded in a study of response to subunit inactivated influenza vaccine. Notes on the study in general: A suggestion made by the authors is that each seasonal influenza vaccination recruits few new T cells.

The sample holds a few counts of this clonotype. As yet, its antigen is unknown. TCRdb re-derived calls from the RT-PCR reads in MiXCR, one entry per CDR3 protein. The sample records hundreds of thousands of distinct CDR3 sequences, 12% to 15% being singletons. V shed 6 bases, J shed 5 bases, and the junction held 9 bases outside the gene matches. This CDR3 is built from 15 residues. The TCR was taken from a man aged 45-65 years who received an inactivated influenza vaccine. The chain employs TRBV12-3 or TRBV12-4 and TRBJ1-1; 10 bases are shared with TRBD1. The sequencing here drew on PBMCs from blood, taken less than 15 days before vaccination. The CDR3 nucleotides are TGTGCCAGCAGCTCGACCCCGGGACAGGGGACTGAAGCTTTCTTT. Translated, it gives CASSSTPGQGTEAFF.